These 10 T cell receptor beta chains share one sample of origin, sequenced in a study of T cells in Graves' hyperthyroidism and ophthalmopathy. Template material for amplifying TCR beta CDR3 regions consisted of RNA transcripts. RT-PCR in the first round (using the HTBI primer set) targeted the TCR CDR3. TCRdb analysed the multiplex PCR reads with MiXCR anew, one entry per CDR3 protein. The sample shows about 520,000 distinct CDR3 sequences, around 24% of them seen only once. Source material: blood. Receptor source: a woman aged 25 to 39 with Graves' ophthalmopathy.

The rearrangement joins TRBV28 to TRBJ1-1, with 7 nucleotides matching TRBD1. Per germline, CDR1 MDHEN and CDR2 SYDVKM. The J segment lost 4 bases and the V segment lost 5 bases, leaving 7 bases of the junction unmatched. This CDR3 contains 14 residues. For the CDR3, the DNA is TGTGCCAGCAGTGATTTACAGGGGACCACTGAAGCTTTCTTT. Its translation: CASSDLQGTTEAFF. Based on the CDR3 plus reference TRBV28 and TRBJ1-1, the full variable domain is DVKVTQSSRYLVKRTGEKVFLECVQDMDHENMFWYRQDPGLGLRLIYFSYDVKMKEKGDIPEGYSVSREKKERFSLILESASTNQTSMYLCASSDLQGTTEAFFGQGTRLTVV.

This chain links TRBV28 with TRBJ2-6; 8 nucleotides match TRBD2. Trimming took 6 bases from V and 2 from J; bases not matched to a gene: 3. This CDR3 spans 15 amino acids. Germline V lookup: CDR1 MDHEN, CDR2 SYDVKM. The CDR3 bases are TGTGCCAGCAGCGACGGGGGGGCTGGGGCCAACGTCCTGACTTTC. This gives the protein CASSDGGAGANVLTF.

There are many counts of this clonotype. This chain connects TRBV7-2 to TRBJ1-2; D unresolved. Trimming took 3 bases from V and 8 from J, leaving 10 bases between them. CDR3 length equals 12 residues. The V gene's germline CDR1 is SGHTA and CDR2 FQGNSA. CDR3: CASSFEGSGYTF. The CDR3 DNA follows: TGTGCCAGCAGCTTCGAGGGCTCCGGCTACACCTTC.

This chain connects TRBV6-2 or TRBV6-3 to TRBJ1-1, with TRBD1 matching over 7 bases. V lost 6 bases and J lost 2; bases outside the gene matches: 6. CDR3 length equals 14 residues. Germline CDR1 is MNHEY and CDR2 is SVGEGT. CDR3 DNA sequence: TGTGCCAGCAGCACACAGGGGCACAACACTGAAGCTTTCTTT. It encodes CASSTQGHNTEAFF.

This clonotype showed up just a few times. V gene TRBV7-2 combines with J gene TRBJ2-2; D unresolved. The CDR3 has 15 residues. Germline CDR1 and CDR2: SGHTA and FQGNSA. V lost 2 bases and J lost 4, with 11 bases in between. The CDR3 bases are TGTGCCAGCAGCTTAATCAGCGTAGGCACCGGGGAGCTGTTTTTT. The encoded protein is CASSLISVGTGELFF.

This clonotype came up many times. The chain carries TRBV4-1 and TRBJ2-5, with D unclear. The germline CDR1 and CDR2 sequences are MGHRA and YSYEKL. There are 15 residues in the CDR3. V dropped 4 bases and J dropped 0 bases, with 12 bases sitting between them. CDR3 bases: TGCGCCAGCAGCCCGACATCAGAGAACCAAGAGACCCAGTACTTC. Its protein product is CASSPTSENQETQYF.

This chain uses TRBV12-3 or TRBV12-4 with TRBJ1-2, with D unresolved. The V end lost 6 bases, the J end lost 3 bases, and 14 bases lay between the germline ends. The CDR3 totals 14 residues. CDR3 region: CASSFPARHYGYTF. CDR3 bases: TGTGCCAGCAGCTTTCCTGCCCGCCACTATGGCTACACCTTC.

This clonotype was seen repeatedly, ten times or more. The CDR3 region is CASDLAGGKNTEAFF. The DNA of the CDR3 is TGTGCCAGCGACCTAGCAGGGGGCAAGAACACTGAAGCTTTCTTT. The V and J genes are TRBV28 and TRBJ1-1, with TRBD1 matching over 8 bases. The CDR3 length is 15 residues. Per the germline V gene, CDR1 is MDHEN and CDR2 is SYDVKM. Trimming took 8 bases from V and 1 from J; bases not matched to a gene: 9.

In its sample, this clonotype was seen a few times. This chain links TRBV12-3 or TRBV12-4 with TRBJ1-1; no definite D call. CDR3 length: 14 amino acids. Trimming shortened V by 1 base and J by 2 bases, and 8 bases separated the two germline ends. CDR3 sequence: CASSLDGVNTEAFF. The CDR3 DNA is TGTGCCAGCAGTTTAGACGGGGTAAACACTGAAGCTTTCTTT.

The chain carries TRBV6-1 and TRBJ1-3, with D perhaps matching TRBD1 (6 bases). The V end was cut by 7 bases, the J end by 0 bases, with 16 bases between. CDR3 length equals 16 residues. CDR1 MNHNS and CDR2 SASEGT come from the germline V gene. The chain's CDR3 is CASTLGQQSSGNTIYF. The CDR3 DNA is TGTGCCAGCACCTTAGGACAGCAGTCCTCTGGAAACACCATATATTTT.